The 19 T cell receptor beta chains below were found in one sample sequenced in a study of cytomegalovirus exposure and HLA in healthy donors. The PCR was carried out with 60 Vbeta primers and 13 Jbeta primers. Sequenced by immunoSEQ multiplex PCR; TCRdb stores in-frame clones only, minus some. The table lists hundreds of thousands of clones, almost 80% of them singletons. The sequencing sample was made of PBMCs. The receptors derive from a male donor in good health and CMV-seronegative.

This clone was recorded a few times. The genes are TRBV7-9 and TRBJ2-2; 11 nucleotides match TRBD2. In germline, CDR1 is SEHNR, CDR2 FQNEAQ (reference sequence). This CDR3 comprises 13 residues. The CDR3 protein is CAGTSGRTGELFF. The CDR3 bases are TGTGCGGGCACTAGCGGGAGAACCGGGGAGCTGTTTTTT.

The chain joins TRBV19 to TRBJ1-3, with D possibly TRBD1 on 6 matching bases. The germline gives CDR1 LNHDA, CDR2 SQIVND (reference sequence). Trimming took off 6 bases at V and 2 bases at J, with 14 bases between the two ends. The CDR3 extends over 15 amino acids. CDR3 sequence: CASSHRVSTGNTIYF. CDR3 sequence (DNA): TGTGCCAGTAGCCACAGGGTTTCAACTGGAAACACCATATATTTT.

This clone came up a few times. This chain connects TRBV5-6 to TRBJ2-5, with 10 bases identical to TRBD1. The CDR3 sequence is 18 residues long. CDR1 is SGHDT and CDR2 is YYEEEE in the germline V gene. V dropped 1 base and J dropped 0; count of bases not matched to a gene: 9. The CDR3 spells CASSLWLLGTGDQETQYF. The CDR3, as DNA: TGTGCCAGCAGCTTGTGGTTATTAGGGACAGGGGACCAAGAGACCCAGTACTTC.

The chain's CDR3 is CASSPGDSFYSVDNYEQYF. The CDR3 DNA is TGTGCCAGCAGCCCCGGGGACAGTTTCTATTCTGTGGATAACTACGAGCAGTACTTC. The rearrangement joins TRBV9 to TRBJ2-7, with TRBD1 matching 7 bases. Per germline, CDR1 SGDLS and CDR2 YYNGEE. This CDR3 region has 19 residues. Germline trimming cut 4 bases from V and 3 bases from J; bases unmatched to any gene: 22.

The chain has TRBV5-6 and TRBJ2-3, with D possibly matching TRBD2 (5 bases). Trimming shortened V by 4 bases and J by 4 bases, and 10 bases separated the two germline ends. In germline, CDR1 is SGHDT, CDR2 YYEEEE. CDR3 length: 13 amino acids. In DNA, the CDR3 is TGTGCCAGCAGCCTCCGGGGATCAGATACGCAGTATTTT. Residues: CASSLRGSDTQYF.

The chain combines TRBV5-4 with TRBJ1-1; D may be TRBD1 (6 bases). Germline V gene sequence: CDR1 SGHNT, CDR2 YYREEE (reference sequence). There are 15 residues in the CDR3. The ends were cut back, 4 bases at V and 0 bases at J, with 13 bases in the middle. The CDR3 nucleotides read TGTGCCAGCAGCATCACGACAGGTTTGAACACTGAAGCTTTCTTT. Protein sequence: CASSITTGLNTEAFF.

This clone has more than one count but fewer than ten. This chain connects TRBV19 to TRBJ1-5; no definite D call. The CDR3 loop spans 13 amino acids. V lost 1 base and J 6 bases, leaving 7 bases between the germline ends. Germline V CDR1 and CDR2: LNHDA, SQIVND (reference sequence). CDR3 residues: CASSIGLAQPQHF. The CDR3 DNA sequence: TGTGCCAGTAGTATAGGTCTGGCTCAGCCCCAGCATTTT.

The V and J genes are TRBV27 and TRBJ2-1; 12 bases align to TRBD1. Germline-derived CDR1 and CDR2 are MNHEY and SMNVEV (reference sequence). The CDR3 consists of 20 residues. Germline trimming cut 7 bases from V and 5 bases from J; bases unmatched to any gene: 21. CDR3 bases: TGTGCCAGCACCTTTTGGGGGGGACAGGGGGCTCGGTACCCACACAATGAGCAGTTCTTC. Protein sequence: CASTFWGGQGARYPHNEQFF.

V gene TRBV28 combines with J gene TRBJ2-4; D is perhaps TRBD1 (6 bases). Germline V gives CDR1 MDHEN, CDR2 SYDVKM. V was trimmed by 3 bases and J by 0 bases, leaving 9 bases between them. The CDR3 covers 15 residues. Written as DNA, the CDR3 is TGTGCCAGCAGTTTGACAGGAATAGCCAAAAACATTCAGTACTTC. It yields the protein CASSLTGIAKNIQYF.

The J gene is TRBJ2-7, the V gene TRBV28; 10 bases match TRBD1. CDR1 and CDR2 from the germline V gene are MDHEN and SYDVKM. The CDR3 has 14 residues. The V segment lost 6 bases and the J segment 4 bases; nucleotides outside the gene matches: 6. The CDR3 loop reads CASRGTGAGYEQYF. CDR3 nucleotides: TGTGCCAGCAGAGGGACAGGGGCTGGGTACGAGCAGTACTTC. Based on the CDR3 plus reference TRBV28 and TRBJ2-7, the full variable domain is DVKVTQSSRYLVKRTGEKVFLECVQDMDHENMFWYRQDPGLGLRLIYFSYDVKMKEKGDIPEGYSVSREKKERFSLILESASTNQTSMYLCASRGTGAGYEQYFGPGTRLTVT.

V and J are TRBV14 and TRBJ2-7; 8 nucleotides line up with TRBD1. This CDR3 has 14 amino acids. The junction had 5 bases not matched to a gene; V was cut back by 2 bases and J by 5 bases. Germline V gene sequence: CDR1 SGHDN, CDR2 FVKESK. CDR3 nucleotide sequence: TGTGCCAGCAGCCAACTCGACAGGGGCCACGAGCAGTACTTC. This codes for CASSQLDRGHEQYF.

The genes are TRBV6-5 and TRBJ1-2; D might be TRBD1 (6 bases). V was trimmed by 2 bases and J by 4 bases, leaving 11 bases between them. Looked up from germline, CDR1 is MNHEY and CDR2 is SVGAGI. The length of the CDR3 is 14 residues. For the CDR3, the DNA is TGTGCCAGCAGTTACGATGGGGGGGCCTATGGCTACACCTTC. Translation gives CASSYDGGAYGYTF.

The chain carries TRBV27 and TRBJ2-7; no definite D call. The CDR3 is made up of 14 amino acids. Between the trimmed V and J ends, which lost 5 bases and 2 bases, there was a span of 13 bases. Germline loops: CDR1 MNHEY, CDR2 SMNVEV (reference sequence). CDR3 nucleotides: TGTGCCAGCAGTCCCCTAGGAAAGCCCTACGAGCAGTACTTC. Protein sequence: CASSPLGKPYEQYF.

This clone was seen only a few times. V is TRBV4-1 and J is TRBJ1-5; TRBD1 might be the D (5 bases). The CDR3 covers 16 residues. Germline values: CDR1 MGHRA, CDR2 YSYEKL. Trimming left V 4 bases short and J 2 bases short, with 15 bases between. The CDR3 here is CASSLRQGFGNQPQHF. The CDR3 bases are TGCGCCAGCAGCCTACGCCAGGGTTTTGGCAATCAGCCCCAGCATTTT.

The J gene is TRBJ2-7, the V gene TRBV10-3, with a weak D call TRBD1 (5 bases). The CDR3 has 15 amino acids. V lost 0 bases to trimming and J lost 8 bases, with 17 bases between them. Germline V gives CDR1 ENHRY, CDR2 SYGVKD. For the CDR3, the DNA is TGTGCCATCAGTGAGTCTTTAGGGGCAGCCTGGAAGCAGTACTTC. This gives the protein CAISESLGAAWKQYF.

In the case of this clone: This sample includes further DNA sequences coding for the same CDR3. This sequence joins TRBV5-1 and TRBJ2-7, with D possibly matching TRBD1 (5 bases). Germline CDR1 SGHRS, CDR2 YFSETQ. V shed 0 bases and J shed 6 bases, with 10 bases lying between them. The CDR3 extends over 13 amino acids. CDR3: CASSLAQGGEQYF. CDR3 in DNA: TGCGCCAGCAGCTTGGCTCAGGGTGGCGAGCAGTACTTC.

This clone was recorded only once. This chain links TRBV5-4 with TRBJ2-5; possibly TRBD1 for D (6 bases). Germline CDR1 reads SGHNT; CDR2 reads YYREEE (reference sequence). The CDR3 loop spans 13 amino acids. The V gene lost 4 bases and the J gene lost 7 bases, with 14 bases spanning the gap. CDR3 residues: CASSGGYDGTQYF. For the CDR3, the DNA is TGTGCCAGCAGCGGGGGCTACGACGGGACCCAGTACTTC.

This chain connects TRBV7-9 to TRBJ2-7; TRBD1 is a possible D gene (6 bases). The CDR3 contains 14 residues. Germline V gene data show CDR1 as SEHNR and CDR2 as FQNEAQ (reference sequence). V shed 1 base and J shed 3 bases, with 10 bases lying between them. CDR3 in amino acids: CASSLVGDNYEQYF. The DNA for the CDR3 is TGTGCCAGCAGCTTAGTCGGGGACAACTACGAGCAGTACTTC.

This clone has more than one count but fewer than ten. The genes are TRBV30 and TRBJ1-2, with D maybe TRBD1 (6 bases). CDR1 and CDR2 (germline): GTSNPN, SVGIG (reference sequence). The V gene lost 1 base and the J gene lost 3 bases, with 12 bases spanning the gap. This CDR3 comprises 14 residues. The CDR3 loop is CAWSGQEKDYGYTF. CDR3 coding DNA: TGTGCCTGGAGTGGACAGGAGAAAGACTATGGCTACACCTTC. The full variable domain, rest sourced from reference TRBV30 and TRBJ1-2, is SQTIHQWPATLVQPVGSPLSLECTVEGTSNPNLYWYRQAAGRGLQLLFYSVGIGQISSEVPQNLSASRPQDRQFILSSKKLLLSDSGFYLCAWSGQEKDYGYTFGSGTRLTVV.